This TCR beta chain was captured by sequencing in a study of T cells after yellow fever vaccination. The J segment lost 1 base and the V segment lost 0 bases, leaving 6 bases of the junction unmatched. CDR3 size: 17 residues. Germline V gene lookup returns CDR1 MRHNA and CDR2 SNTAGT. TCRdb redid the calling of the 5' RACE reads with MiXCR, one entry per CDR3 protein. The table shows hundreds of thousands of distinct CDR3 sequences, with 18% occurring only once. The sequenced sample was PBMCs, obtained before the yellow fever booster vaccination. This receptor was identified in a man between 18 and 35 years old who received the YFV17D yellow fever vaccine. The rearrangement joins TRBV6-4 to TRBJ2-3; 8 bases map to TRBD2. The CDR3 region has the DNA TGTGCCAGCAGTGACTCTGCCCGGGGGGGCGGCACAGATACGCAGTATTTT. Its protein product is CASSDSARGGGTDTQYF.